These T cell receptor beta chains were read from a single sample in a study of graft-versus-host responses after intestinal transplantation. These receptors lack a known antigen. Sequenced by immunoSEQ multiplex PCR; TCRdb stores in-frame clones only, minus some. The data show under 75,000 clones, almost 90% seen once. This specimen consisted of unstimulated CD8+ T cells sorted from spleen or lymph node cells, obtained before transplant. Receptor source: a human donor who was the organ donor for an intestinal transplant. Each CDR3 is given with its conserved first and last residue. D genes are given only for firm matches. The size of a clone is reported for some rows only, either as once, few or many, or as a class for expanded clones.

d_call	v_call	j_call	clone_size	cdr3_aa	cdr3_nt
TRBD1	TRBV4-3	TRBJ1-5	-	CASSQDRGYGNQPQHF	TGCGCCAGCAGCCAGGACAGGGGCTATGGCAATCAGCCCCAGCATTTT
-	TRBV7-7	TRBJ2-1	-	CASSRRMQEQQFF	TGTGCTAGCAGCCGGAGGATGCAGGAACAGCAGTTCTTC
TRBD2	TRBV6-1	TRBJ2-1	few	CASSASQGSGGLNEQFF	TGTGCCAGCAGTGCCTCTCAGGGTAGCGGGGGACTAAATGAGCAGTTCTTC
-	TRBV27	TRBJ1-5	once	CASSFKGSALSQHF	TGTGCCAGCAGTTTCAAGGGGTCGGCTTTGTCCCAGCATTTT
TRBD1	TRBV4-3	TRBJ1-6	-	CASSHGTANNSPLHF	TGCGCCAGCAGCCATGGGACAGCCAATAATTCACCCCTCCACTTT
TRBD1	TRBV28	TRBJ2-1	-	CASSQGASGEQFF	TGTGCCAGCAGCCAGGGGGCGTCGGGTGAGCAGTTCTTC
-	TRBV7-6	TRBJ2-1	-	CASSSSGQGGGEQFF	TGTGCCAGCAGCTCCTCGGGACAGGGCGGGGGGGAGCAGTTCTTC
-	TRBV28	TRBJ1-1	-	CASQSAGGPEAFF	TGTGCCAGCCAATCCGCGGGTGGCCCTGAAGCTTTCTTT
-	TRBV4-1	TRBJ2-1	-	CASSQASGRALREQFF	TGCGCCAGCAGCCAAGCCTCCGGGCGGGCGCTTCGAGAGCAGTTCTTC
TRBD2	TRBV27	TRBJ2-3	-	CASSSGLAGGPSDTQYF	TGTGCCAGCAGTTCCGGTTTAGCGGGGGGACCTTCAGATACGCAGTATTTT
-	TRBV25-1	TRBJ1-6	-	CASSEWQNYNSPLHF	TGTGCCAGCAGTGAATGGCAGAATTATAATTCACCCCTCCACTTT
-	TRBV6-4	TRBJ1-2	-	CASSATESNYGYTF	TGTGCCAGCAGTGCAACAGAATCTAACTATGGCTACACCTTC
TRBD1	TRBV6-6	TRBJ2-3	-	CASSITGTGGSDTQYF	TGTGCCAGCAGTATCACCGGGACAGGGGGCTCAGATACGCAGTATTTT
-	TRBV27	TRBJ2-1	-	CASMPVRPEDNEQFF	TGTGCCAGCATGCCGGTTCGACCGGAGGACAATGAGCAGTTCTTC
-	TRBV28	TRBJ2-3	-	CASSHPGGLSTDTQYF	TGTGCCAGCAGCCATCCCGGAGGTCTCAGCACAGATACGCAGTATTTT
TRBD1	TRBV7-9	TRBJ1-5	-	CASQETGGVGNQPQHF	TGTGCCAGCCAAGAGACAGGGGGCGTGGGAAATCAGCCCCAGCATTTT
-	TRBV4-1	TRBJ2-3	-	CASSHLDRELDTQYF	TGCGCCAGCAGCCACCTGGACAGAGAGTTAGATACGCAGTATTTT
TRBD2	TRBV9	TRBJ2-5	-	CASSGERDVEETQYF	TGTGCCAGCAGCGGGGAGCGGGACGTAGAAGAGACCCAGTACTTC
-	TRBV30	TRBJ1-6	-	CAWSDPPWELSSYNSPLHF	TGTGCCTGGAGTGACCCCCCCTGGGAGCTTAGCTCCTATAATTCACCCCTCCACTTT
-	TRBV12-5	TRBJ2-2	-	CASGLVQARDTGELFF	TGTGCTAGTGGTTTGGTACAGGCCCGAGACACCGGGGAGCTGTTTTTT
TRBD1	TRBV7-8	TRBJ1-6	once	CASSLSRGTGGGNSPLHF	TGTGCCAGCAGCTTATCCCGCGGGACAGGGGGAGGGAATTCACCCCTCCACTTT
-	TRBV27	TRBJ2-6	-	CASSLYRDGVGGANVLTF	TGTGCCAGCAGTCTATACAGGGATGGGGTGGGGGGGGCCAACGTCCTAACTTTC
TRBD1	TRBV11-3	TRBJ1-5	-	CASSLQGADQPQHF	TGTGCCAGCAGCCTTCAGGGGGCCGATCAGCCCCAGCATTTT
TRBD1	TRBV15	TRBJ2-5	-	CATSRVDREETQYF	TGTGCCACCAGCAGAGTGGACAGGGAAGAGACCCAGTACTTC
-	TRBV4-3	TRBJ2-5	once	CASSRYWTPEETQYF	TGCGCCAGCAGCCGTTACTGGACACCGGAGGAGACCCAGTACTTC
-	TRBV4-1	TRBJ1-6	-	CASSQGVRTYNSPLHF	TGCGCCAGCAGCCAAGGTGTGAGGACCTATAATTCACCCCTCCACTTT
-	TRBV29-1	TRBJ2-3	-	CSGGGAGITDTQYF	TGCAGCGGAGGGGGGGCAGGGATCACAGATACGCAGTATTTT
-	TRBV5-4	TRBJ1-1	-	CASRSGQLEAFF	TGTGCCAGCAGGTCTGGACAGCTTGAAGCTTTCTTT
TRBD2	TRBV11-2	TRBJ2-3	-	CASSLVLAGDTQYF	TGTGCCAGCAGCTTAGTTCTAGCGGGGGATACGCAGTATTTT